This TCR beta chain was recorded in a study of cytomegalovirus exposure and HLA in healthy donors. Overall study: The 120 validation repertoires used the same platform as the roughly 670 first-cohort repertoires (as reported by a later analysis). Study outcomes and limitations: Rarity characterized most TCR sequences, yet some public TCRs appeared in many donors.

The data were produced by immunoSEQ multiplex PCR, yet TCRdb's version contains in-frame clones alone and is incomplete. The sample contains 75,000 to 85,000 clones, approximately 91% of which appear only once. V was shortened by 4 bases and J by 0 bases, with 12 bases between the two germline ends. The CDR3 has 15 amino acids. Germline CDR1 reads MNHNS; CDR2 reads SASEGT. Remarks on this clone: Its cognate antigen is unknown.

Sequencing was performed on PBMCs. The V and J genes are TRBV6-1 and TRBJ2-5, with D perhaps matching TRBD1 (5 bases). The receptor was isolated from a man aged 25 to 45 in good health and CMV-seronegative. The DNA for the CDR3 is TGTGCCAGCAGTGTACGACAGTGGTACCAAGAGACCCAGTACTTC. Translating gives CASSVRQWYQETQYF.